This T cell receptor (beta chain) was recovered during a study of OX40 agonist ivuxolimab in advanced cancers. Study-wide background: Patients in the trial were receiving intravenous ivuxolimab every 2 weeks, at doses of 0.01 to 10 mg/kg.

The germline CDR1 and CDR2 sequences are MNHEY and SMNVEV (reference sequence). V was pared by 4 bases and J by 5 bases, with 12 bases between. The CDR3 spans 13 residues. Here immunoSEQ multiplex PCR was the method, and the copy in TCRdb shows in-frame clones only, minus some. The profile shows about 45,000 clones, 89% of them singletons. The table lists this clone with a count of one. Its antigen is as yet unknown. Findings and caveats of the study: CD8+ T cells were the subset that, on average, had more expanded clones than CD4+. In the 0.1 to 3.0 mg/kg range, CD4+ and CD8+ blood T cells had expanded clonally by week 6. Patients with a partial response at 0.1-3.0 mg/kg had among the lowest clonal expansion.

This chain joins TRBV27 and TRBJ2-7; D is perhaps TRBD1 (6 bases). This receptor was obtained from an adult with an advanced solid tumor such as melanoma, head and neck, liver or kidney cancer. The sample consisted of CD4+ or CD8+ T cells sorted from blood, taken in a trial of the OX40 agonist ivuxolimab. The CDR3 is CASSSYRENEQYF. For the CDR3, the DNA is TGTGCCAGCAGTTCCTACAGGGAAAACGAGCAGTACTTC.